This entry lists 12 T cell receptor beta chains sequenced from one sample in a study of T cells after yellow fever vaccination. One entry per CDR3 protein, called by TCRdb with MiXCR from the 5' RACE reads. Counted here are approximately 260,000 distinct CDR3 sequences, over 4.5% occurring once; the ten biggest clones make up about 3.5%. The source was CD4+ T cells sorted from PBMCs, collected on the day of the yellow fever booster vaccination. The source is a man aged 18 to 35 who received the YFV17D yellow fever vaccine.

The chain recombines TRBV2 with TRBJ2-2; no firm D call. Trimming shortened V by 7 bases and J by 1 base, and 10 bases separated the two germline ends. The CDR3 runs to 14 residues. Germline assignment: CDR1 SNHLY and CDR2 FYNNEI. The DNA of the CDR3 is TGTGCCAGCACTCGGCAAGAGAACACCGGGGAGCTGTTTTTT. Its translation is CASTRQENTGELFF.

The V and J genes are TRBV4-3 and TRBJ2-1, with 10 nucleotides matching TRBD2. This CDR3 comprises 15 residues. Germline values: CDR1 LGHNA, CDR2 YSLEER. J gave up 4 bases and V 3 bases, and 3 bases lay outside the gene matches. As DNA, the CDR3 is TGCGCCAGCAGCCAGCTAGCGGGGGAATACAATGAGCAGTTCTTC. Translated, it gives CASSQLAGEYNEQFF.

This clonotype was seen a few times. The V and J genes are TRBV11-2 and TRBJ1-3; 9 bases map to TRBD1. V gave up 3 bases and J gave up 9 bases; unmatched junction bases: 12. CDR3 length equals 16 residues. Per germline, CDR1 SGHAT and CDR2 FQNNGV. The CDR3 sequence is CASSFPIQGARGTIYF. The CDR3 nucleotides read TGTGCCAGCAGCTTTCCGATACAGGGGGCGCGGGGCACCATATATTTT.

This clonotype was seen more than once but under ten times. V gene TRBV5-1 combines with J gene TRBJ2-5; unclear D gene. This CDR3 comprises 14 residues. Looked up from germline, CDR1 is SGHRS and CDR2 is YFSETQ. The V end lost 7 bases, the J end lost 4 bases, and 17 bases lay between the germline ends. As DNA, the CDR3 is TGCGCCAGCTGCCTAACGGCGGACCCAGAGACCCAGTACTTC. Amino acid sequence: CASCLTADPETQYF.

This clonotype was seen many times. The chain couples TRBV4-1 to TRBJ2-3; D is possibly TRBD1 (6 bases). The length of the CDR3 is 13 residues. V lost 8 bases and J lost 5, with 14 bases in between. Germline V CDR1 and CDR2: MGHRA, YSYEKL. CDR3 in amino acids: CASSGAQRDTQYF. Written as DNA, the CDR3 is TGCGCCAGCTCAGGGGCGCAAAGAGATACGCAGTATTTT.

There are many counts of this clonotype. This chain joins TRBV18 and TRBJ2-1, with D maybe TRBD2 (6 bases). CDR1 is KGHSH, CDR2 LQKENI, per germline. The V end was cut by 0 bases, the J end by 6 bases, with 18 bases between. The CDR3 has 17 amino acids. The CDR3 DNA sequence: TGTGCCAGCTCACCACCCTTTTACGGGGGTAGGTCCAATGAGCAGTTCTTC. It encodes CASSPPFYGGRSNEQFF.

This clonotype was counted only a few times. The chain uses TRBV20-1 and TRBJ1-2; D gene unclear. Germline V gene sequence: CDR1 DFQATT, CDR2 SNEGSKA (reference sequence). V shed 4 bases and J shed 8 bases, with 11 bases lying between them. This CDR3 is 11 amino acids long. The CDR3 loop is CSAIGPGGYTF. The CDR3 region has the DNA TGCAGTGCTATCGGTCCGGGAGGCTACACCTTC.

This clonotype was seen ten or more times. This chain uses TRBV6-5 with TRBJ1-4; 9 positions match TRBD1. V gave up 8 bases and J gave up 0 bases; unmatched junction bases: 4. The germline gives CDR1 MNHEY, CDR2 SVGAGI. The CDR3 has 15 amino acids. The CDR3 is CASRRTGATNEKLFF. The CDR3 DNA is TGTGCCAGCCGACGGACAGGGGCAACTAATGAAAAACTGTTTTTT.

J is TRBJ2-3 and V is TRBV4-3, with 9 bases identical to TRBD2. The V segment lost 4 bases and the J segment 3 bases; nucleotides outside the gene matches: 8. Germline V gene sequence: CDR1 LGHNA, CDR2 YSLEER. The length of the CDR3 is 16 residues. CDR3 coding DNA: TGCGCCAGCAGCCCCCAAGCGGGGGGCAGGACAGATACGCAGTATTTT. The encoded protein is CASSPQAGGRTDTQYF.

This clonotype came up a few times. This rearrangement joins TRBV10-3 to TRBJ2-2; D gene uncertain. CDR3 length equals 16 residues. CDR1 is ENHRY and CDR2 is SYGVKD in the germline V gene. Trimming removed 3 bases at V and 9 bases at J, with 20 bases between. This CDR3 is CAISEVAPGVGRELFF. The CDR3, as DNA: TGTGCCATCAGTGAAGTGGCCCCCGGCGTAGGCCGGGAGCTGTTTTTT.

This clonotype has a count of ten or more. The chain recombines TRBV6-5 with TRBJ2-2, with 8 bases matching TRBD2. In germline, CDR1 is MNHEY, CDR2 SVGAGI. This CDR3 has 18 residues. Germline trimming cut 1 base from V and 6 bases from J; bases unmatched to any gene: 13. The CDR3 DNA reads TGTGCCAGCAGTTACTTGACCTGGAGCGGGGGCTCGCCCGGGGAGCTGTTTTTT. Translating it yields CASSYLTWSGGSPGELFF.

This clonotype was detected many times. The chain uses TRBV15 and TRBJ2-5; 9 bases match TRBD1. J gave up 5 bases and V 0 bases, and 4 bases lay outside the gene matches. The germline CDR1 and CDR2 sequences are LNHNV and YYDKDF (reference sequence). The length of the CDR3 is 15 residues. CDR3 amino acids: CATSREGTGWETQYF. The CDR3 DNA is TGTGCCACCAGCAGAGAAGGGACAGGGTGGGAGACCCAGTACTTC.